Reported below is one TCR beta chain. This record belongs to a study of blood T cell repertoires in COVID-19. Here immunoSEQ multiplex PCR was the method, and the copy in TCRdb shows in-frame clones only, minus some. Among 430,000 or so clones listed, about 88% were seen once. The V end lost 1 base, the J end lost 5 bases, and 15 bases lay between the germline ends. Germline CDR1 reads KGHSH; CDR2 reads LQKENI. The CDR3 loop spans 16 amino acids. This clonotype was obtained from a young woman who had been exposed to COVID-19. Sequencing was done on a sample of PBMCs or T cells enriched from blood (not recorded which). The V and J genes are TRBV18 and TRBJ2-1, with D maybe TRBD1 (5 bases). The CDR3 spells CASSPQRSVGHNEQFF. The CDR3 nucleotides read TGTGCCAGCTCACCACAGAGGTCCGTGGGGCACAATGAGCAGTTCTTC.